This TCR beta chain derives from a study of long-term antiretroviral therapy in people with HIV. Overall study results and limits: Clonotypes expanded prior to ART showed repertoire dominance at all sampled time points. The data indicate that diversity increased after ART but remained below transplant donor controls. Specimen acquisition occurred between the mid-2000s and the late 2010s, potentially under older ART regimens. For ART adherence, viral resistance and therapy changes, no data were available.

A v3.0 immunoSEQ assay was performed at survey level. This table comes from immunoSEQ multiplex PCR, and its TCRdb copy is limited to in-frame clones, with some not included. The repertoire consists of fewer than 30,000 clones, with around 80% occurring once and the leading ten covering roughly a tenth. With 6 bases removed from V and 7 bases from J, the gap between germline ends came to 12 bases. The CDR3 has 12 residues. From germline, CDR1 is MDHEN and CDR2 SYDVKM. Concerning this clone: Antigen: not known.

This chain uses TRBV28 with TRBJ1-2; a possible D gene is TRBD1 (6 bases). The TCR comes from a man aged 25 to 40 with HIV. Source: unsorted PBMCs, taken 2.7 to 2.9 years after starting antiretroviral therapy. The CDR3 region is CASSPGTPGYTF. As DNA, the CDR3 is TGTGCCAGCAGCCCCGGGACACCTGGCTACACCTTC.